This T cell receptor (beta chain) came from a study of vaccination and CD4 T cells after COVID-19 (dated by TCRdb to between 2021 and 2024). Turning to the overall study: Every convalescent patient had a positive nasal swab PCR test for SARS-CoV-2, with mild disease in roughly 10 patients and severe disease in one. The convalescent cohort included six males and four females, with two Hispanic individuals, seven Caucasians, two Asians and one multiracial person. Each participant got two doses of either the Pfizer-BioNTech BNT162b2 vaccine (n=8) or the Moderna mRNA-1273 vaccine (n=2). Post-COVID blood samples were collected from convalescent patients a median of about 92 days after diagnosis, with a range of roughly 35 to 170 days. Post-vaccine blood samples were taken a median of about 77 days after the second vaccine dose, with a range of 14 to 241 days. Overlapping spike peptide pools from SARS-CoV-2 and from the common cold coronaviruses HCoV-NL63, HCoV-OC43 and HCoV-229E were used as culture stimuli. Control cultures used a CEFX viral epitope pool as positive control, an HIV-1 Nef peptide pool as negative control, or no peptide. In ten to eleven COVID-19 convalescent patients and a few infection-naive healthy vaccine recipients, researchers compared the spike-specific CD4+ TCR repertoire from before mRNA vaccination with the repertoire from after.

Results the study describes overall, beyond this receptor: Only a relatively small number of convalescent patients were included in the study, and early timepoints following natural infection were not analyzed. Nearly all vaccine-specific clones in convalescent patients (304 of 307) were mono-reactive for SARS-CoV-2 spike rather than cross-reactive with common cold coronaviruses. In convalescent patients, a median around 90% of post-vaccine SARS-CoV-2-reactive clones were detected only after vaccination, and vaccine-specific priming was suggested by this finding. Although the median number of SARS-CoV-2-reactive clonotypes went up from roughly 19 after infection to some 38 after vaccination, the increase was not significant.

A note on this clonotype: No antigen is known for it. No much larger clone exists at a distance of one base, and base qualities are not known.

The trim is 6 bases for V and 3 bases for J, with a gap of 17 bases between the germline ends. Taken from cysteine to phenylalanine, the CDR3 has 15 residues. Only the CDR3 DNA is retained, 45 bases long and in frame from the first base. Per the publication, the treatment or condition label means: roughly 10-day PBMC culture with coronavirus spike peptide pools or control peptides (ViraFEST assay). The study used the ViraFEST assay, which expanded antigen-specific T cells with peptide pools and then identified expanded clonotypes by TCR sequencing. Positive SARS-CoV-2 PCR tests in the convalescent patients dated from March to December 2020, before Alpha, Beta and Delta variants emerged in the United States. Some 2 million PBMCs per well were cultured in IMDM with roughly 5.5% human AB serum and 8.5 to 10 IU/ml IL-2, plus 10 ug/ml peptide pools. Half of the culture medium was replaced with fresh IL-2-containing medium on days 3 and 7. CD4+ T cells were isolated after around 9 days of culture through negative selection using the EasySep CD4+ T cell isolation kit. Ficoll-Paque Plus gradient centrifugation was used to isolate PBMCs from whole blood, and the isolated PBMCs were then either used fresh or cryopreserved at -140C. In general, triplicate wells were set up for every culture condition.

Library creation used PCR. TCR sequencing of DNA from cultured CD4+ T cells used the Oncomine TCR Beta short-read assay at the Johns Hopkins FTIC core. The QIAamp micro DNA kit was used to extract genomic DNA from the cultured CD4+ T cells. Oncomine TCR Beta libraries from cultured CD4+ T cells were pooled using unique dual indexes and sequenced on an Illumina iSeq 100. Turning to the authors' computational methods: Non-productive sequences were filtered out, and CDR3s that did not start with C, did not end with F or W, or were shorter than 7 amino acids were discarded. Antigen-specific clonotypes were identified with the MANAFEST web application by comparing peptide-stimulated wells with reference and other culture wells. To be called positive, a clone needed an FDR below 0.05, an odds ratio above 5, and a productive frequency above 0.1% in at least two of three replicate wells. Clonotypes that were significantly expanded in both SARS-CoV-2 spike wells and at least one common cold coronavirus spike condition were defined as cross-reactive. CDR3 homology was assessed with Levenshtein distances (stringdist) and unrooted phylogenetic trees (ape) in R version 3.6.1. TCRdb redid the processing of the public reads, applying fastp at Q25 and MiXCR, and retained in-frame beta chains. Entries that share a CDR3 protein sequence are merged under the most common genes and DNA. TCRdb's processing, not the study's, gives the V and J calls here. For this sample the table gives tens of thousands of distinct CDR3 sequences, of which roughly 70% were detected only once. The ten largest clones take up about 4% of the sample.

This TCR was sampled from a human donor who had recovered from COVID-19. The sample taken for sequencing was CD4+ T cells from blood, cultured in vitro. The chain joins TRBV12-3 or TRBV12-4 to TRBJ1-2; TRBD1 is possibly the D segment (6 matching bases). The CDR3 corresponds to CASSPSPGEYYGYTF. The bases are TGTGCCAGCAGCCCGAGCCCAGGGGAGTACTATGGCTACACCTTC.